The 9 T cell receptor beta chains presented below share a single source sample, sequenced in a study of blood T cell repertoires in COVID-19. Here immunoSEQ multiplex PCR was the method, and the copy in TCRdb shows in-frame clones only, minus some. Of 150,000 to 200,000 clones in the sample, about 92% were seen once. Specimen: peripheral blood. The receptors derive from a woman aged 60-70 years with COVID-19, enrolled during active disease.

This rearrangement joins TRBV18 to TRBJ1-2; 7 bases map to TRBD1. Germline-derived CDR1 and CDR2 are KGHSH and LQKENI. The trim removed 3 bases at V and 5 bases at J, leaving 6 bases unmatched. This CDR3 is built from 14 residues. CDR3 protein: CASSPLGQEYGYTF. Here the CDR3 DNA reads TGTGCCAGCTCACCCCTCGGACAGGAGTATGGCTACACCTTC.

The V gene is TRBV4-1, the J gene TRBJ1-2, with no clear D. Germline loops: CDR1 MGHRA, CDR2 YSYEKL. The CDR3 is made up of 15 amino acids. The V gene lost 0 bases and the J gene lost 7 bases, with 15 bases spanning the gap. In DNA form, the CDR3 reads TGCGCCAGCAGCCAAGAGGTAGCGGAGACCGGTGGCTACACCTTC. Residues: CASSQEVAETGGYTF.

The rearrangement joins TRBV15 to TRBJ1-3; 7 bases are a match to TRBD1. This CDR3 is built from 15 residues. J gave up 4 bases and V 2 bases, and 5 bases lay outside the gene matches. CDR1 is LNHNV and CDR2 is YYDKDF in the germline V gene (reference sequence). CDR3 region: CATSRLRQGGNTIYF. The CDR3 nucleotides are TGTGCCACCAGCAGACTCCGACAGGGAGGAAACACCATATATTTT.

The rearrangement joins TRBV6-2 or TRBV6-3 to TRBJ2-3; 7 nucleotides agree with TRBD2. V shed 4 bases, J shed 9 bases, and the junction held 19 bases outside the gene matches. CDR1 and CDR2 (germline): MNHEY, SVGEGT. This CDR3 contains 17 residues. The CDR3 coding sequence is TGTGCCAGCAGTTGGAGTCCGACCCTAACAGCGGGGAACACGCAGTATTTT. Its translation: CASSWSPTLTAGNTQYF.

This clone has just one count. This chain links TRBV9 with TRBJ1-2; D gene unclear. The CDR3 is 15 residues long. V gave up 0 bases and J gave up 8 bases, with 17 bases separating them. Germline loops: CDR1 SGDLS, CDR2 YYNGEE. The CDR3 loop is CASSVVPPTARGYTF. The CDR3, as DNA: TGTGCCAGCAGCGTAGTCCCCCCGACGGCCAGGGGCTACACCTTC.

The chain couples TRBV11-2 to TRBJ1-1; D may be TRBD1 (6 bases). The CDR3 runs to 13 residues. Trimming cost V 5 bases and J 8 bases, with 15 bases left between them. Germline CDR1 reads SGHAT; CDR2 reads FQNNGV. Written as DNA, the CDR3 is TGTGCCAGCAGCCCCCCCGGGGGGGGCGAAGCTTTCTTT. It specifies CASSPPGGGEAFF.

This chain links TRBV28 with TRBJ1-2; 7 positions match TRBD1. This CDR3 has 14 residues. The V segment lost 3 bases and the J segment 8 bases; nucleotides outside the gene matches: 9. Germline V CDR1 and CDR2: MDHEN, SYDVKM. CDR3 region: CASSFSDRVGGYTF. CDR3 nucleotide sequence: TGTGCCAGCAGTTTTTCCGACAGGGTAGGGGGCTACACCTTC.

The chain combines TRBV18 with TRBJ1-2; D unresolved. The ends were cut back, 5 bases at V and 3 bases at J, with 10 bases in the middle. Germline CDR1 reads KGHSH; CDR2 reads LQKENI. The CDR3 loop spans 13 amino acids. The CDR3 DNA is TGTGCCAGCTCAACAAACAGACACTATGGCTACACCTTC. Translation: CASSTNRHYGYTF.

V is TRBV4-3 and J is TRBJ2-3; the match to TRBD2 covers 11 bases. CDR1 is LGHNA, CDR2 YSLEER, per germline. Trimming removed 0 bases from V and 0 bases from J; junction bases left unmatched: 8. This CDR3 has 19 residues. DNA of the CDR3: TGCGCCAGCAGCCAAGATTGGCTAGCGGGGGGCCCTAGCACAGATACGCAGTATTTT. It encodes CASSQDWLAGGPSTDTQYF.